The 15 T cell receptor beta chains listed next were all sequenced from one sample in a study of blood T cell repertoires in COVID-19. TCRdb's table, derived via immunoSEQ multiplex PCR, lists solely in-frame clones and lacks some. The sample consists of roughly 250,000 clones, approximately 85% of them appearing once. The sequenced material came from PBMCs or T cells enriched from blood (not recorded which). The receptors were sampled from a woman aged 25 to 39 who had recovered from COVID-19.

The V call is TRBV7-9, the J call TRBJ1-2, with 7 bases lining up with TRBD1. Germline V gene data show CDR1 as SEHNR and CDR2 as FQNEAQ (reference sequence). V lost 5 bases to trimming and J lost 4 bases; unmatched junction nucleotides: 4. The CDR3 sequence is 13 residues long. The CDR3 coding sequence is TGTGCCAGCAGCCATGGGACAGTCTATGGCTACACCTTC. Protein: CASSHGTVYGYTF.

The chain is built from TRBV28 and TRBJ1-2; 8 nucleotides align to TRBD1. Germline CDR1 is MDHEN and CDR2 is SYDVKM. Germline trimming cut 3 bases from V and 3 bases from J; bases unmatched to any gene: 9. CDR3 length: 16 amino acids. The CDR3 coding sequence is TGTGCCAGCAGTTTGCCCCCAGGGGGCGTCGACTATGGCTACACCTTC. Residues: CASSLPPGGVDYGYTF.

V and J are TRBV10-3 and TRBJ2-5, with D perhaps matching TRBD1 (6 bases). This CDR3 has 12 amino acids. V was pared by 6 bases and J by 1 base, with 6 bases between. Germline CDR1 ENHRY, CDR2 SYGVKD. CDR3 sequence: CAIRDSQETQYF. The CDR3 bases are TGTGCCATCAGGGACAGCCAAGAGACCCAGTACTTC.

The V call is TRBV18, the J call TRBJ1-5; D possibly corresponds to TRBD1 (6 bases). Trimming cost V 6 bases and J 4 bases, with 7 bases left between them. The germline V gene encodes CDR1 KGHSH and CDR2 LQKENI. This CDR3 region has 12 residues. The chain's CDR3 is CASSRGNQPQHF. CDR3 sequence (DNA): TGTGCCAGCTCCAGGGGAAATCAGCCCCAGCATTTT.

This chain uses TRBV9 with TRBJ2-1; no clear D gene. Germline V CDR1 and CDR2: SGDLS, YYNGEE. Trimming left V 0 bases short and J 8 bases short, with 12 bases between. The CDR3 spans 14 residues. The CDR3 DNA reads TGTGCCAGCAGCGTAGGCCCGACTGCCCATGAGCAGTTCTTC. Translating it yields CASSVGPTAHEQFF.

This rearrangement joins TRBV28 to TRBJ2-1; D is undetermined. The CDR3 loop spans 15 amino acids. In germline, CDR1 is MDHEN, CDR2 SYDVKM. Trimming took 2 bases from V and 1 from J, leaving 9 bases between them. The CDR3 region is CASSLGQKSYNEQFF. The DNA for the CDR3 is TGTGCCAGCAGTTTAGGGCAGAAATCCTACAATGAGCAGTTCTTC.

The V gene is TRBV5-6, the J gene TRBJ2-1; D gene uncertain. Germline values: CDR1 SGHDT, CDR2 YYEEEE. The CDR3 consists of 12 residues. V was shortened by 3 bases and J by 5 bases, with 6 bases between the two germline ends. CDR3 in amino acids: CASSSPDNEQFF. CDR3 in DNA: TGTGCCAGCAGCTCACCGGACAATGAGCAGTTCTTC. The full variable domain, completed using reference TRBV5-6 and TRBJ2-1, is DAGVTQSPTHLIKTRGQQVTLRCSPKSGHDTVSWYQQALGQGPQFIFQYYEEEERQRGNFPDRFSGHQFPNYSSELNVNALLLGDSALYLCASSSPDNEQFFGPGTRLTVL.

This clone appeared a few times. The chain joins TRBV10-3 to TRBJ2-2, with 10 nucleotides matching TRBD1. CDR3 length equals 18 residues. Germline V gene lookup returns CDR1 ENHRY and CDR2 SYGVKD. V dropped 1 base and J dropped 0; count of bases not matched to a gene: 5. Written as DNA, the CDR3 is TGTGCCATCAGTGAGTTACCGGGACAGGGGCCGAACACCGGGGAGCTGTTTTTT. Its protein product is CAISELPGQGPNTGELFF.

The genes are TRBV7-6 and TRBJ2-5; D is possibly TRBD1 (6 bases). CDR1 and CDR2 from the germline V gene are SGHVS and FNYEAQ. Deletions cut 5 bases from V and 4 bases from J, with 11 bases between. This CDR3 comprises 13 residues. CDR3 DNA: TGTGCCAGCAGCGCCACAGGGATAGAGACCCAGTACTTC. It specifies CASSATGIETQYF.

This chain joins TRBV30 and TRBJ1-5; tentative D call: TRBD1 (6 bases). In germline, CDR1 is GTSNPN, CDR2 SVGIG (reference sequence). Trimming took 6 bases from V and 0 from J, leaving 21 bases between them. The CDR3 runs to 17 residues. In DNA form, the CDR3 reads TGTGCCTGCACACTGGACAGTTCAGGTAATAGCAATCAGCCCCAGCATTTT. Its translation is CACTLDSSGNSNQPQHF.

The rearrangement joins TRBV20-1 to TRBJ2-7, with 8 bases that match TRBD1. The V segment lost 3 bases and the J segment 0 bases; nucleotides outside the gene matches: 7. The CDR3 totals 15 residues. Germline V gives CDR1 DFQATT, CDR2 SNEGSKA (reference sequence). The CDR3 is CSASTRDRSSYEQYF. CDR3 nucleotides: TGCAGTGCTAGTACCCGGGACAGGAGCTCCTACGAGCAGTACTTC.

This sequence joins TRBV7-9 and TRBJ2-2; D is possibly TRBD1 (6 bases). The CDR3 runs to 16 residues. CDR1 and CDR2 from the germline V gene are SEHNR and FQNEAQ (reference sequence). Trimming left V 5 bases short and J 1 base short, with 14 bases between. This CDR3 is CASSLSGTRNTGELFF. The CDR3 coding sequence is TGTGCCAGCAGCCTCTCCGGGACAAGGAACACCGGGGAGCTGTTTTTT.

V and J are TRBV2 and TRBJ2-2, with 8 bases identical to TRBD2. Trimming at V came to 6 bases and at J to 4 bases, leaving 10 bases not matched to a gene. In germline, CDR1 is SNHLY, CDR2 FYNNEI. The CDR3 totals 16 residues. The CDR3 nucleotides are TGTGCCAGCAGGCCAGCGGGAGTACGTGGCACCGGGGAGCTGTTTTTT. It codes for CASRPAGVRGTGELFF.

V is TRBV30 and J is TRBJ2-1, with 9 bases that match TRBD2. The V gene's germline CDR1 is GTSNPN and CDR2 SVGIG (reference sequence). This CDR3 region has 13 residues. With 0 bases clipped from V and 9 bases from J, the junction kept 3 bases outside the gene matches. CDR3 in amino acids: CAWSVAGGGEQFF. The CDR3 region has the DNA TGTGCCTGGAGTGTAGCGGGAGGTGGTGAGCAGTTCTTC.

The chain uses TRBV14 and TRBJ1-1, with TRBD1 matching 8 bases. Losses at the gene ends were 0 bases for V and 2 bases for J; bases not matched to a gene: 11. Germline loops: CDR1 SGHDN, CDR2 FVKESK. This CDR3 is 18 amino acids long. The DNA for the CDR3 is TGTGCCAGCAGCCAAGATCGGACAGGGTTCGGTATAAACACTGAAGCTTTCTTT. Its protein is CASSQDRTGFGINTEAFF. The full variable domain, in which reference TRBV14 and TRBJ1-1 provide the parts outside the CDR3, is EAGVTQFPSHSVIEKGQTVTLRCDPISGHDNLYWYRRVMGKEIKFLLHFVKESKQDESGMPNNRFLAERTGGTYSTLKVQPAELEDSGVYFCASSQDRTGFGINTEAFFGQGTRLTVV.